The source of this TCR beta chain is a study of shared clonotypes between healthy human individuals. This CDR3 has 14 amino acids. Trimming removed 1 base at V and 6 bases at J, with 13 bases between. Germline V gene data show CDR1 as SGHNT and CDR2 as YYREEE (reference sequence). Some clones are missing from TCRdb's copy, which holds only in-frame ones; the method was immunoSEQ multiplex PCR. Among 2,100,000 or so clones listed, under 97% were seen once. The origin of this receptor is a young man in good health. V is TRBV5-4 and J is TRBJ1-2, with TRBD1 as a possible D gene (6 bases). The sample taken for sequencing was naive CD4+ T cells sorted from blood. This sample's subset: CD45RA+ positively selected. The CDR3 DNA follows: TGTGCCAGCAGCTTGTGGAAGGGGGGTCATGGCTACACCTTC. Protein: CASSLWKGGHGYTF.